This T cell receptor (beta chain) was obtained from a study of blood T cell repertoires in COVID-19. Study-level information: The origin of the acute and convalescent COVID-19 samples was the United States, Italy and Spain. PBMCs, B-cell-depleted T cells, or T cells provided the cDNA or gDNA that made up the material.

Clones were read by immunoSEQ multiplex PCR, and TCRdb kept only the in-frame ones, dropping some. Of just under 150,000 clones in the sample, approximately 87% were seen once. This CDR3 has 17 residues. Per the germline V gene, CDR1 is SGHDN and CDR2 is FVKESK. Trimming took 0 bases from V and 7 from J, leaving 19 bases between them. Material: peripheral blood. The receptor was isolated from a man in his fifties who had recovered from COVID-19. The genes are TRBV14 and TRBJ1-3, with D possibly being TRBD1 (5 bases). The CDR3 loop is CASSQDYQGGFGNTIYF. CDR3 nucleotides: TGTGCCAGCAGCCAAGACTACCAGGGAGGATTCGGGAACACCATATATTTT.